Listed here are 30 T cell receptor beta chains from one sample, sequenced in a study of shared T cell receptors in the human thymus. Repertoires were generated with immunoSEQ multiplex PCR, while TCRdb's copy carries only in-frame clones and drops some. The table shows under 850,000 clones, with 70% to 90% occurring only once. These data also featured in a second study, about human thymus T cells.

Material: thymocytes. These receptors were taken from a boy under two years old with a congenital heart defect.

The chain employs TRBV29-1 and TRBJ2-7; TRBD1 aligns across 9 bases. Germline CDR1 SQVTM, CDR2 ANQGSEA. CDR3 length equals 17 residues. The CDR3: CRVLGRTGAAGTYEQYF. The CDR3 DNA is TGCAGGGTGCTGGGCCGGACAGGGGCCGCGGGGACCTACGAGCAGTACTTC.

This clone has a single count. The chain is built from TRBV2 and TRBJ1-2; D is perhaps TRBD1 (5 bases). The length of the CDR3 is 16 residues. V lost 7 bases, J lost 7 bases, and 25 bases lay in between. CDR1 is SNHLY, CDR2 FYNNEI, per germline. The DNA for the CDR3 is TGTGCCAGCATCCAAAAACCTCGGCGGGGGGGAGCTGGCTACACCTTC. Its protein product is CASIQKPRRGGAGYTF.

The chain uses TRBV7-3 and TRBJ2-3, with a possible D match to TRBD2 (5 bases). V dropped 1 base and J dropped 1 base, with 12 bases sitting between them. The CDR3 totals 16 residues. Germline CDR1 is SGHTA and CDR2 is FQGTGA. The CDR3 region has the DNA TGTGCCAGCAGCTTAAGGAGCCGGCGGGGCACAGATACGCAGTATTTT. Translation: CASSLRSRRGTDTQYF. The full variable domain, rest sourced from reference TRBV7-3 and TRBJ2-3, is GAGVSQTPSNKVTEKGKYVELRCDPISGHTALYWYRQSLGQGPEFLIYFQGTGAADDSGLPNDRFFAVRPEGSVSTLKIQRTERGDSAVYLCASSLRSRRGTDTQYFGPGTRLTVL.

The chain joins TRBV30 to TRBJ2-7; 7 bases are shared with TRBD2. Germline CDR1 is GTSNPN and CDR2 is SVGIG (reference sequence). The length of the CDR3 is 16 residues. J was trimmed by 9 bases and V by 0 bases; bases with no gene match: 17. This CDR3 reads CAWSVLTGEGTTGQYF. The CDR3 bases are TGTGCCTGGAGTGTACTAACTGGAGAGGGGACTACGGGGCAGTACTTC.

For the CDR3, the DNA is TGTGCCAGCAGCTTAGAAGGGGGCGGGGCTGAAGAGACCCAGTACTTC. Amino acids: CASSLEGGGAEETQYF. The chain is built from TRBV7-8 and TRBJ2-5; tentatively, D is TRBD1 (7 bases). V was trimmed by 1 base and J by 3 bases, leaving 15 bases between them. This CDR3 is 16 amino acids long. The germline V gene encodes CDR1 SGHVS and CDR2 FQNEAQ.

V usage is TRBV5-4 and J usage is TRBJ1-1; D uncertain. The CDR3 runs 13 residues. Germline loops: CDR1 SGHNT, CDR2 YYREEE (reference sequence). Trimming stripped 2 bases from V and 1 base from J, with 6 bases between. The chain's CDR3 is CASSFGSNTEAFF. The CDR3, as DNA: TGTGCCAGCAGCTTCGGGTCGAACACTGAAGCTTTCTTT. Full variable domain (rest looked up from reference TRBV5-4 and TRBJ1-1): ETGVTQSPTHLIKTRGQQVTLRCSSQSGHNTVSWYQQALGQGPQFIFQYYREEENGRGNFPPRFSGLQFPNYSSELNVNALELDDSALYLCASSFGSNTEAFFGQGTRLTVV.

This chain links TRBV13 with TRBJ2-5, with 15 bases matching TRBD2. The J call may be incorrect, as the DNA end agrees better with TRBJ2-7. The CDR3 runs to 20 residues. Germline CDR1 reads PRHDT; CDR2 reads FYEKMQ (reference sequence). CDR3: CASMRGPRRGLAGGPHEQYF. The CDR3 DNA reads TGTGCCAGCATGCGGGGACCTAGACGGGGACTAGCGGGAGGTCCCCACGAGCAGTACTTC.

This rearrangement joins TRBV5-1 to TRBJ1-2; 7 bases fit TRBD1. Germline V lookup: CDR1 SGHRS, CDR2 YFSETQ. V was pared by 1 base and J by 6 bases, with 12 bases of the junction left unmatched. The CDR3 totals 16 residues. For the CDR3, the DNA is TGCGCCAGCAGCTTGTTTGGTACAGGGGATGGGCATGGCTACACCTTC. Translation: CASSLFGTGDGHGYTF.

V and J are TRBV12-5 and TRBJ2-1, with 10 bases matching TRBD2. V trimming: 0 bases; J trimming: 5 bases; junction bases outside the gene matches: 4. CDR1 LGHNT and CDR2 FRNRAP come from the germline V gene. The CDR3 runs to 16 residues. CDR3 in DNA: TGTGCTAGTGGTTTGGTATACCTAGCGGGGGACAATGAGCAGTTCTTC. It encodes CASGLVYLAGDNEQFF.

The chain employs TRBV7-9 and TRBJ2-2, with 9 bases lining up with TRBD2. The germline gives CDR1 SEHNR, CDR2 FQNEAQ (reference sequence). The V segment lost 3 bases and the J segment 5 bases; nucleotides outside the gene matches: 7. There are 16 residues in the CDR3. In DNA, the CDR3 is TGTGCCAGCAGCTTTGAGTTAGCGGGAGAGACCGGGGAGCTGTTTTTT. Translating it yields CASSFELAGETGELFF. Looking up the rest from reference TRBV7-9 and TRBJ2-2 gives the full variable domain: DTGVSQNPRHKITKRGQNVTFRCDPISEHNRLYWYRQTLGQGPEFLTYFQNEAQLEKSRLLSDRFSAERPKGSFSTLEIQRTEQGDSAMYLCASSFELAGETGELFFGEGSRLTVL.

J is TRBJ2-3 and V is TRBV4-3, with 11 positions matching TRBD2. With V trimmed by 0 bases and J by 4 bases, 9 bases remained unmatched. The germline V gene has CDR1 LGHNA and CDR2 YSLEER. This CDR3 region has 18 residues. The CDR3 DNA sequence: TGCGCCAGCAGCCAAGATTGGTTCCCTAGCGGGAGGTCAGATACGCAGTATTTT. Translated, it gives CASSQDWFPSGRSDTQYF.

In this sample, this clone turned up a few times. V and J are TRBV23-1 and TRBJ2-1, with 7 bases fitting TRBD1. TRBV23-1 is recorded as an ORF, its role being uncertain. This CDR3 comprises 17 residues. V was pared by 4 bases and J by 5 bases, with 14 bases of the junction left unmatched. CDR3 in amino acids: CASSPPPHRGSHNEQFF. The CDR3 DNA reads as TGCGCCAGCAGTCCACCCCCCCACAGGGGTTCACACAATGAGCAGTTCTTC.

The genes are TRBV12-5 and TRBJ2-7; weak D call: TRBD2 (5 bases). The CDR3 is made up of 17 amino acids. With 0 bases removed from V and 2 bases from J, the gap between germline ends came to 17 bases. The germline V gene encodes CDR1 LGHNT and CDR2 FRNRAP. The DNA of the CDR3 is TGTGCTAGTGGTTTGGTCATTGGCCCTAGCCAAACCTACGAGCAGTACTTC. This codes for CASGLVIGPSQTYEQYF. Combining the CDR3 with reference TRBV12-5 and TRBJ2-7 gives the whole variable domain DARVTQTPRHKVTEMGQEVTMRCQPILGHNTVFWYRQTMMQGLELLAYFRNRAPLDDSGMPKDRFSAEMPDATLATLKIQPSEPRDSAVYFCASGLVIGPSQTYEQYFGPGTRLTVT.

The chain joins TRBV7-2 to TRBJ2-5; 7 bases are a match to TRBD1. The germline gives CDR1 SGHTA, CDR2 FQGNSA. This CDR3 has 15 amino acids. V trimming: 1 base; J trimming: 4 bases; junction bases outside the gene matches: 6. DNA of the CDR3: TGTGCCAGCAGCTTAGGCAGGGGGTGGTTAGAGACCCAGTACTTC. It translates to CASSLGRGWLETQYF.

This chain uses TRBV6-5 with TRBJ2-1, with D possibly being TRBD2 (5 bases). This CDR3 spans 16 amino acids. CDR1 MNHEY and CDR2 SVGAGI come from the germline V gene. The V end was cut by 4 bases, the J end by 4 bases, with 17 bases between. Here the CDR3 DNA reads TGTGCCAGCAGTTTGTGGGAGTCCCCCCAATACAATGAGCAGTTCTTC. As protein: CASSLWESPQYNEQFF.

This rearrangement joins TRBV10-1 to TRBJ2-7, with a weak D call TRBD2 (7 bases). The CDR3 sequence is 14 residues long. Per germline, CDR1 WNHNN and CDR2 SYGVQD (reference sequence). V lost 0 bases and J 5 bases, leaving 11 bases between the germline ends. Here the CDR3 DNA reads TGCGCCAGCAGTGAGTCGAGGGGGAGGGACGAGCAGTACTTC. Its protein product is CASSESRGRDEQYF.

This chain joins TRBV7-2 and TRBJ1-3; D is ambiguous. CDR1 and CDR2 (germline): SGHTA, FQGNSA. CDR3 size: 15 residues. V lost 0 bases, J lost 6 bases, and 12 bases lay in between. CDR3 amino acids: CASSLAPEVKNTIYF. DNA of the CDR3: TGTGCCAGCAGCTTAGCGCCAGAAGTGAAAAACACCATATATTTT.

The chain combines TRBV6-1 with TRBJ1-2; D might be TRBD1 (6 bases). Trimming pared 8 bases from V and 1 base from J, leaving 17 bases between. Germline CDR1 is MNHNS and CDR2 is SASEGT. The CDR3 length is 15 residues. The DNA for the CDR3 is TGTGCCAGCCTGAAGGGGGTTGCGAGTAACTATGGCTACACCTTC. Protein: CASLKGVASNYGYTF.

This CDR3 is CASSYRDRVSYNEQFF. The CDR3 DNA sequence: TGTGCCAGCAGCTACAGGGACAGGGTGTCCTACAATGAGCAGTTCTTC. The gene calls are TRBV5-6 and TRBJ2-1; 9 nucleotides line up with TRBD1. The CDR3 is made up of 16 amino acids. The J segment lost 1 base and the V segment lost 3 bases, leaving 5 bases of the junction unmatched. The V gene's germline CDR1 is SGHDT and CDR2 YYEEEE.

In this sample, this clone turned up a few times. Here the CDR3 DNA reads TGTGCCAGCAGCTTACCGGGGATCAACTATGGCTACACCTTC. Amino acids: CASSLPGINYGYTF. V is TRBV7-9 and J is TRBJ1-2; D is uncertain. The germline V gene has CDR1 SEHNR and CDR2 FQNEAQ (reference sequence). V was trimmed by 2 bases and J by 2 bases, leaving 9 bases between them. The CDR3 spans 14 residues.

The chain couples TRBV4-2 to TRBJ1-2, with unresolved D. The germline V gene encodes CDR1 LGHNA and CDR2 YNFKEQ. V was cut by 0 bases and J by 5 bases, with 10 bases left in between. The length of the CDR3 is 14 residues. For the CDR3, the DNA is TGTGCCAGCAGCCAAGAAGGCAGGAATTATGGCTACACCTTC. Protein sequence: CASSQEGRNYGYTF.

This clone was seen a handful of times. The rearrangement uses TRBV29-1 and TRBJ2-2; D remains ambiguous. The germline V gene encodes CDR1 SQVTM and CDR2 ANQGSEA. V lost 5 bases, J lost 0 bases, and 10 bases lay in between. The CDR3 totals 14 residues. The CDR3, as DNA: TGCAGCGTTTCTCGACACGCGAACACCGGGGAGCTGTTTTTT. Translated, it gives CSVSRHANTGELFF.

The gene calls are TRBV7-9 and TRBJ2-1, with TRBD2 identical over 13 bases. The V and J ends lost 4 bases and 8 bases, in that order; junction bases with no gene match: 5. The CDR3 is 15 amino acids. Germline-derived CDR1 and CDR2 are SEHNR and FQNEAQ (reference sequence). CDR3 nucleotide sequence: TGTGCCAGCAGCTCGACTAGCGGGAGGCGGGATGAGCAGTTCTTC. This codes for CASSSTSGRRDEQFF.

The rearrangement joins TRBV10-2 to TRBJ2-7; the match to TRBD2 covers 8 bases. Trimming took 0 bases from V and 4 from J; bases not matched to a gene: 11. The CDR3 loop spans 17 amino acids. Germline loops: CDR1 WSHSY, CDR2 SAAADI. Here the CDR3 DNA reads TGCGCCAGCAGTGAGTCGGCCAGGGGACTAGTAATTTACGAGCAGTACTTC. Encoded protein: CASSESARGLVIYEQYF.

The chain has TRBV7-9 and TRBJ2-7, with no clear D. The V end lost 2 bases, the J end lost 5 bases, and 13 bases lay between the germline ends. CDR1 and CDR2 (germline): SEHNR, FQNEAQ (reference sequence). The CDR3 has 14 residues. The CDR3 DNA reads TGTGCCAGCAGCTTACCGTTCCGCACTGACGAGCAGTACTTC. Protein sequence: CASSLPFRTDEQYF.

Only one count was recorded for this clone. This chain uses TRBV5-1 with TRBJ1-4, with 8 bases aligning to TRBD1. Germline V gene data show CDR1 as SGHRS and CDR2 as YFSETQ. The CDR3 covers 14 residues. The junction had 8 bases not matched to a gene; V was cut back by 5 bases and J by 8 bases. CDR3 region: CASRSDREKEKLFF. DNA for the CDR3: TGCGCCAGCAGATCGGACAGGGAGAAGGAAAAACTGTTTTTT.

The chain uses TRBV11-2 and TRBJ2-7; the match to TRBD1 covers 8 bases. The CDR3 is made up of 13 amino acids. Germline CDR1 and CDR2: SGHAT and FQNNGV. V shed 4 bases, J shed 5 bases, and the junction held 4 bases outside the gene matches. The CDR3 reads CASSSDRDHEQYF. CDR3 DNA: TGTGCCAGCAGCTCGGACAGGGACCACGAGCAGTACTTC.

The chain has TRBV5-1 and TRBJ1-4, with 8 bases aligning to TRBD1. The junction had 9 bases not matched to a gene; V was cut back by 3 bases and J by 8 bases. The CDR3 is made up of 15 amino acids. The V gene's germline CDR1 is SGHRS and CDR2 YFSETQ. The CDR3 loop reads CASSWSGGRDEKLFF. The CDR3 DNA sequence: TGCGCCAGCAGCTGGTCAGGGGGCAGAGACGAAAAACTGTTTTTT.

The chain is built from TRBV6-1 and TRBJ1-2; the match to TRBD1 covers 7 bases. CDR3 length: 12 amino acids. Trimming cost V 6 bases and J 8 bases; bases outside gene matches: 6. Germline CDR1 is MNHNS and CDR2 is SASEGT. The DNA of the CDR3 is TGTGCCAGCAGCATGACAGGGCTGGGCTACACCTTC. The encoded protein is CASSMTGLGYTF.

The chain has TRBV7-2 and TRBJ2-1; 12 nucleotides align to TRBD2. V was clipped by 5 bases and J by 5 bases; unmatched bases: 7. Germline lookup yields CDR1 SGHTA and CDR2 FQGNSA. The CDR3 runs 16 residues. Here the CDR3 reads CASSARLAGEDNEQFF. In DNA form, the CDR3 reads TGTGCCAGCAGCGCCCGACTAGCGGGAGAGGACAATGAGCAGTTCTTC.